Presented here are 18 T cell receptor beta chains from one specimen sequenced in a study of identical twins. In TCRdb, the 5' RACE reads were re-called with MiXCR into one record per CDR3 protein. The sample yields 500,000 to 600,000 distinct CDR3 sequences, 22% seen once. The sample was also reused in another study, on T cells expressing NK-cell markers.

Sequencing used CD4+ T cells sorted from blood. The receptors here all came from a young woman in good health.

V usage is TRBV15 and J usage is TRBJ2-1, with D maybe TRBD2 (5 bases). Germline values: CDR1 LNHNV, CDR2 YYDKDF (reference sequence). V shed 0 bases and J shed 5 bases, with 11 bases lying between them. CDR3 length: 15 residues. The CDR3: CATSRDPRGNNEQFF. The DNA of the CDR3 is TGTGCCACCAGCAGAGATCCCCGAGGGAACAATGAGCAGTTCTTC.

This chain links TRBV6-1 with TRBJ1-3; D is unresolved. CDR1 is MNHNS, CDR2 SASEGT, per germline. V was clipped by 6 bases and J by 4 bases, with 13 bases between them. The CDR3 length is 14 residues. The CDR3 loop reads CASSDRTGGNTIYF. In DNA form, the CDR3 reads TGTGCCAGCAGCGACCGGACGGGAGGAAACACCATATATTTT.

V gene TRBV6-1 combines with J gene TRBJ2-1, with a tentative D call TRBD1 (6 bases). The CDR3 is 15 residues long. The germline V gene encodes CDR1 MNHNS and CDR2 SASEGT. The ends were cut back, 10 bases at V and 2 bases at J, with 18 bases in the middle. As DNA, the CDR3 is TGTGCCACTACCCGGGGCCAGGGGCCCTACAATGAGCAGTTCTTC. It specifies CATTRGQGPYNEQFF.

The chain is built from TRBV7-2 and TRBJ1-2; D is unresolved. The CDR3 consists of 15 residues. Germline loops: CDR1 SGHTA, CDR2 FQGNSA. Trimming left V 1 base short and J 7 bases short, with 16 bases between. CDR3 nucleotide sequence: TGTGCCAGCAGCTTAGGTTTCCCTTCAACGGGTGGCTACACCTTC. The encoded protein is CASSLGFPSTGGYTF. The full variable domain, in which reference TRBV7-2 and TRBJ1-2 provide the parts outside the CDR3, is GAGVSQSPSNKVTEKGKDVELRCDPISGHTALYWYRQSLGQGLEFLIYFQGNSAPDKSGLPSDRFSAERTGGSVSTLTIQRTQQEDSAVYLCASSLGFPSTGGYTFGSGTRLTVV.

This rearrangement joins TRBV7-8 to TRBJ2-7, with 7 bases identical to TRBD2. The germline gives CDR1 SGHVS, CDR2 FQNEAQ. The junction had 13 bases not matched to a gene; V was cut back by 6 bases and J by 5 bases. The CDR3 is 15 amino acids. CDR3 nucleotide sequence: TGTGCCAGCAGGCCCATCGGGCGGGAGAAACACGAGCAGTACTTC. Protein sequence: CASRPIGREKHEQYF.

J is TRBJ2-7 and V is TRBV7-6; tentative D call: TRBD1 (6 bases). The CDR3 has 16 residues. The V end was cut by 1 base, the J end by 2 bases, with 15 bases between. Germline CDR1 is SGHVS and CDR2 is FNYEAQ. The CDR3 here is CASSLVVRTAAYEQYF. CDR3 bases: TGTGCCAGCAGCTTAGTCGTTAGGACAGCCGCCTACGAGCAGTACTTC.

The chain recombines TRBV7-3 with TRBJ2-3; no firm D call. V was shortened by 3 bases and J by 3 bases, with 7 bases between the two germline ends. The CDR3 is made up of 13 amino acids. Germline V gene lookup returns CDR1 SGHTA and CDR2 FQGTGA. The CDR3 region has the DNA TGTGCCAGCAGCTTTGGGAAAACAGATACGCAGTATTTT. Protein: CASSFGKTDTQYF.

The CDR3 is CASSLRGTHEQYF. As DNA, the CDR3 is TGTGCCAGCAGTTTGCGCGGGACACACGAGCAGTACTTC. The rearrangement joins TRBV12-3 or TRBV12-4 to TRBJ2-7, with D perhaps assigned TRBD1 or TRBD2 (6 bases each). The CDR3 length is 13 residues. Trimming cost V 3 bases and J 5 bases, with 11 bases left between them.

The rearrangement joins TRBV29-1 to TRBJ2-2; D remains unclear. V was pared by 6 bases and J by 1 base, with 12 bases between. Germline values: CDR1 SQVTM, CDR2 ANQGSEA. This CDR3 is built from 14 residues. The CDR3 coding sequence is TGCAGCGTCCGCCAGGACCTGAACACCGGGGAGCTGTTTTTT. It codes for CSVRQDLNTGELFF.

The table lists this clonotype with many counts. The chain joins TRBV20-1 to TRBJ2-6; no clear D gene. The germline gives CDR1 DFQATT, CDR2 SNEGSKA (reference sequence). Trimming stripped 1 base from V and 0 bases from J, with 4 bases between. The CDR3 is 14 amino acids. In DNA, the CDR3 is TGCAGTGCTAGAGGTACCTCTGGGGCCAACGTCCTGACTTTC. Translated: CSARGTSGANVLTF.

A few counts support this clonotype. The chain joins TRBV12-3 or TRBV12-4 to TRBJ2-3, with D tentatively TRBD1 (6 bases). Trimming removed 4 bases at V and 1 base at J, with 21 bases between. The CDR3 is 18 residues long. The CDR3 here is CASSSRGHPSFRTDTQYF. CDR3 nucleotide sequence: TGTGCCAGCAGTTCGAGGGGACACCCCTCCTTCCGCACAGATACGCAGTATTTT.

The chain couples TRBV15 to TRBJ1-1; TRBD1 is a possible D gene (5 bases). This CDR3 is 16 amino acids long. The V end lost 2 bases, the J end lost 4 bases, and 17 bases lay between the germline ends. Germline assignment: CDR1 LNHNV and CDR2 YYDKDF (reference sequence). CDR3 coding DNA: TGTGCCACCAGCAGACGCCTGGGGGAGGGATCCACTGAAGCTTTCTTT. Translating gives CATSRRLGEGSTEAFF.

This clonotype was detected a few times. This sequence joins TRBV20-1 and TRBJ2-7, with TRBD2 identical over 8 bases. The CDR3 covers 13 residues. The V segment lost 6 bases and the J segment 4 bases; nucleotides outside the gene matches: 8. From germline, CDR1 is DFQATT and CDR2 SNEGSKA (reference sequence). CDR3 DNA: TGCAGTGCCATCGGACTAGCTGGGTACGAGCAGTACTTC. Translated: CSAIGLAGYEQYF.

Many counts were recorded for this clonotype. V is TRBV20-1 and J is TRBJ1-1; the D gene is possibly TRBD1 (6 bases). Per the germline V gene, CDR1 is DFQATT and CDR2 is SNEGSKA (reference sequence). This CDR3 contains 16 residues. Between the trimmed V and J ends, which lost 5 bases and 7 bases, there was a span of 26 bases. CDR3 residues: CSAGSRGSTEGGEAFF. CDR3 in DNA: TGCAGTGCTGGAAGCCGGGGGTCCACGGAAGGGGGTGAAGCTTTCTTT.

This clonotype was detected ten times or more. The chain joins TRBV6-5 to TRBJ2-3; TRBD1 matches 8 bases. The CDR3 runs to 16 residues. V was clipped by 0 bases and J by 4 bases; unmatched bases: 6. The germline V gene encodes CDR1 MNHEY and CDR2 SVGAGI. CDR3 nucleotide sequence: TGTGCCAGCAGTTACTCTTCAGGGGGCGGCGCAGATACGCAGTATTTT. It is translated as CASSYSSGGGADTQYF.

The chain carries TRBV3-1 and TRBJ1-5; D is unclear. The V gene lost 8 bases and the J gene lost 4 bases, with 12 bases spanning the gap. Germline CDR1 is LGHDT and CDR2 is YNNKEL (reference sequence). The CDR3 runs to 13 residues. The CDR3 DNA is TGTGCCAGCTCCGTCGTAGGAAATCAGCCCCAGCATTTT. It encodes CASSVVGNQPQHF.

The sample holds a few counts of this clonotype. The gene calls are TRBV9 and TRBJ2-7, with 9 nucleotides matching TRBD1. From germline, CDR1 is SGDLS and CDR2 YYNGEE. There are 14 residues in the CDR3. V shed 3 bases and J 7 bases; nucleotides not matched to a gene: 8. The CDR3 DNA reads TGTGCCAGCAGCGCGCGGACAGGGGAAAGGGAGCAGTACTTC. Translation gives CASSARTGEREQYF.

The rearrangement joins TRBV20-1 to TRBJ2-2; 9 bases agree with TRBD2. The J segment lost 0 bases and the V segment lost 6 bases, leaving 5 bases of the junction unmatched. Germline V lookup: CDR1 DFQATT, CDR2 SNEGSKA (reference sequence). The CDR3 is made up of 15 amino acids. This CDR3 is CSAVTSGSNTGELFF. The DNA for the CDR3 is TGCAGTGCCGTAACTAGCGGGTCGAACACCGGGGAGCTGTTTTTT.